What follows is one T cell receptor (beta chain) and its context. In germline, CDR1 is LGHDT, CDR2 YNNKEL (reference sequence). CDR3 size: 17 residues. With V trimmed by 0 bases and J by 6 bases, 10 bases remained unmatched. The authors' processing: Estimation of nucleated cell counts was performed using reference gene primer amplification. Some clones are missing from TCRdb's copy, which holds only in-frame ones; the method was immunoSEQ multiplex PCR. The V and J calls and clone size come from that table; D and trimming were worked out from the DNA. The sample includes hundreds of thousands of clones, roughly 90% of them seen just once. Categorization into cohorts depended on clinical history that participants reported. The study counted Cohort 3 donors as recovered given two negative PCRs, clearance, or symptom resolution. This sample is drawn from a study of blood T cell repertoires in COVID-19. The overall study: In each case, the material was cDNA or gDNA derived from T cells, B-cell-depleted T cells, or PBMCs.

The sample consisted of PBMCs or T cells enriched from blood (not recorded which). The chain has TRBV3-1 (or the pseudogene TRBV3-2) and TRBJ2-1; 8 bases are shared with TRBD2. The TCR comes from a woman aged 40 to 50 who had recovered from COVID-19. The CDR3 bases are TGTGCCAGCAGCCAAGATGCTAGTGGGACTAGTCGCAATGAGCAGTTCTTC. It codes for CASSQDASGTSRNEQFF.